Listed below are T cell receptor beta chains from one sample, sequenced in a study of shared clonotypes between healthy human individuals. Only in-frame clones appear in the TCRdb table, and some are missing; sequencing was by immunoSEQ multiplex PCR. The sample records 2 million to 2.5 million clones, roughly 90% being singletons. What was sequenced was naive CD4+ T cells from PBMCs. Source of these receptors: a man aged 18 to 29 in good health. Some clones in this sample may be carry-over from other donors' samples. Both conserved end residues are part of each CDR3. A D gene is named only where the DNA matches it firmly. Clone size appears in some rows only: once, few, many, or a class for an expanded clone.

TRBJ2-7 | - | - | TRBV7-2 | TGTGCCAGCAGCTTTACGGGACCCTACGAGCAGTACTTC | CASSFTGPYEQYF
TRBJ1-3 | TRBD1 | - | TRBV28 | TGTGCCAGCCGGACAGGGGGCTGGGGGAGAAGAAACACCATATATTTT | CASRTGGWGRRNTIYF
TRBJ1-1 | - | - | TRBV28 | TGTGCCAGCAGCGTGACAGTAACTGAAGCTTTCTTT | CASSVTVTEAFF
TRBJ1-1 | - | - | TRBV19 | TGTGCCAGTAGGACAGCCCTCTGGGGCACTGAAGCTTTCTTT | CASRTALWGTEAFF
TRBJ2-5 | TRBD2 | - | TRBV9 | TGTGCCAGCAGCCCCGGGGTGGGCGGGGGAGAGACCCAGTACTTC | CASSPGVGGGETQYF
TRBJ1-2 | TRBD1 | - | TRBV19 | TGTGCCAGTACGGACAGGAGCAACTATGGCTACACCTTC | CASTDRSNYGYTF
TRBJ2-1 | TRBD1 | - | TRBV29-1 | TGCAGCTGGGACAGGGTGTCAAATGAGCAGTTCTTC | CSWDRVSNEQFF
TRBJ2-3 | TRBD2 | - | TRBV5-4 | TGTGCCAGCAGCTCTAGTCTGAAGGAAGCGGGAGCAGATACGCAGTATTTT | CASSSSLKEAGADTQYF
TRBJ2-5 | TRBD1 | - | TRBV5-1 | TGCGCCAGCAACGTCGGACAGGGTGGAGAGACCCAGTACTTC | CASNVGQGGETQYF
TRBJ2-3 | - | - | TRBV12-5 | TGTGCTAGTGCCCCCAACTGGGGAGATACGCAGTATTTT | CASAPNWGDTQYF
TRBJ1-2 | - | - | TRBV6-5 | TGTGCCAGCAGCCCTCAGGTCCCCTATGGCTACACCTTC | CASSPQVPYGYTF
TRBJ2-3 | TRBD2 | - | TRBV9 | TGTGCCAGCAGCCCCAGACTAGCGGGAACAGATACGCAGTATTTT | CASSPRLAGTDTQYF
TRBJ2-7 | TRBD1 | - | TRBV6-1 | TGTGCCAGCAGGCGGACAGGGGTCTACGAGCAGTACTTC | CASRRTGVYEQYF
TRBJ2-2 | - | - | TRBV5-1 | TGCGCCAGCAGCTTGGTGGTCAACACCGGGGAGCTGTTTTTT | CASSLVVNTGELFF
TRBJ2-5 | TRBD1 | - | TRBV29-1 | TGCAGCGTGGGGGACAGGTCCGACCAGTACTTC | CSVGDRSDQYF
TRBJ1-2 | - | - | TRBV28 | TGTGCCAGCAGTTTTCTGCAGGGAACTAACTATGGCTACACCTTC | CASSFLQGTNYGYTF
TRBJ1-1 | - | - | TRBV10-3 | TGTGCCATCAGCCTAACGGGGGAAGACACTGAAGCTTTCTTT | CAISLTGEDTEAFF
TRBJ2-3 | - | - | TRBV20-1 | TGCAGTGCCCTCCCGACAGATACGCAGTATTTT | CSALPTDTQYF
TRBJ2-7 | - | - | TRBV7-9 | TGTGCCAGCAGCTTAGATCGGGTAAAAGACGAGCAGTACTTC | CASSLDRVKDEQYF
TRBJ2-7 | - | - | TRBV11-1 | TGTGCCAGCAGCTCTCGACACGTCTACGAGCAGTACTTC | CASSSRHVYEQYF
TRBJ2-5 | - | once | TRBV19 | TGTGCCAGTAGTACCTTCGGACTGAGCCAAGAGACCCAGTACTTC | CASSTFGLSQETQYF
TRBJ1-1 | - | - | TRBV5-4 | TGTGCCAGCAGCTACGACAGGAACACTGAAGCTTTCTTT | CASSYDRNTEAFF
TRBJ1-1 | - | - | TRBV4-1 | TGCGCCAGCAGCCAACGAGCGGGGCTGAACACTGAAGCTTTCTTT | CASSQRAGLNTEAFF
TRBJ1-3 | TRBD1 | - | TRBV30 | TGTGCCTGGGTAACAAAGGGGGCGCTTGACACCATATATTTT | CAWVTKGALDTIYF
TRBJ2-1 | TRBD2 | - | TRBV5-1 | TGCGCCAGCAGTTTAGGACTAGCGGGGTACAATGAGCAGTTCTTC | CASSLGLAGYNEQFF
TRBJ2-7 | - | - | TRBV27 | TGTGCCAGCAGTTTAGGGGTGGGATGGTCCTACGAGCAGTACTTC | CASSLGVGWSYEQYF
TRBJ2-1 | - | - | TRBV30 | TGTGCCTGGATGGATTGGGGGAACCACAATGAGCAGTTCTTC | CAWMDWGNHNEQFF
TRBJ2-3 | - | - | TRBV13 | TGTGCCAGCAGCGGAGGACGTGAGGGTTCAGATACGCAGTATTTT | CASSGGREGSDTQYF
TRBJ2-2 | - | - | TRBV2 | TGTGCCAGCAGTGAATACTCGACTAGCGGGGAGCTGTTTTTT | CASSEYSTSGELFF
TRBJ2-1 | TRBD2 | - | TRBV9 | TGTGCCAGCAGCGCAGTGGGGACTAGCTCTGGGCGTGAGCAGTTCTTC | CASSAVGTSSGREQFF
TRBJ2-3 | TRBD2 | - | TRBV6-1 | TGTGCCAGCAGTGGAGCGGGAGGGACAGATACGCAGTATTTT | CASSGAGGTDTQYF
TRBJ2-7 | TRBD2 | - | TRBV9 | TGTGCCAGCAGCGTAGGTCTAGCGGACTCCTACGAGCAGTACTTC | CASSVGLADSYEQYF
TRBJ1-2 | TRBD1 | - | TRBV19 | TGTGCCAGTAGTCCCCGGGACAGGGATGGCTACACCTTC | CASSPRDRDGYTF
TRBJ1-2 | - | - | TRBV5-1 | TGCGCCAGCAGCCTAGGGGGAGGCTACACCTTC | CASSLGGGYTF
TRBJ1-5 | - | - | TRBV18 | TGTGCCAGCTCACCATACATAGGTGTCCAGATCCCCCAGCATTTT | CASSPYIGVQIPQHF
TRBJ1-1 | - | few | TRBV22-1 | TGTCCTGGGAGCGCCAGGGGAGCAGGAGCTTTCTTT | CPGSARGAGAFF
TRBJ1-1 | - | - | TRBV9 | TGTGCCAGCAGCAGGAGGTTAGACACTGAAGCTTTCTTT | CASSRRLDTEAFF
TRBJ1-1 | - | - | TRBV11-2 | TGTGCCAGCAGCTTAGAGAGGGGCACTGAAGCTTTCTTT | CASSLERGTEAFF
TRBJ1-2 | - | - | TRBV15 | TGTGCCACCAGCAGAGGAGACCAGGGATTTAACTATGGCTACACCTTC | CATSRGDQGFNYGYTF
TRBJ1-3 | - | - | TRBV4-1 | TGCGCCAGCAGCCAAGACCGGGACACTATCTCTGGAAACACCATATATTTT | CASSQDRDTISGNTIYF
TRBJ2-2 | - | - | TRBV5-1 | TGCGCCAGCAGTTATGGGGAGTTGGGGACCGGGGAGCTGTTTTTT | CASSYGELGTGELFF
TRBJ2-2 | - | - | TRBV27 | TGTGCCACTTGGACGGGCACATACACCGGGGAGCTGTTTTTT | CATWTGTYTGELFF
TRBJ2-3 | - | once | TRBV18 | TGTGCCAGCTCCCCCCTGCAGGATACGCAGTATTTT | CASSPLQDTQYF
TRBJ1-3 | - | - | TRBV29-1 | TGCAGCGTTGCATTATGGATCACTGGAAACACCATATATTTT | CSVALWITGNTIYF
TRBJ1-5 | - | - | TRBV9 | TGTGCCAGCAGGGAACAAGTCAATCAGCCCCAGCATTTT | CASREQVNQPQHF
TRBJ1-5 | - | once | TRBV28 | TGTGCCAGCAGTTCCGGGACGCTTGTAGCTCGCAATCAGCCCCAGCATTTT | CASSSGTLVARNQPQHF
TRBJ1-1 | - | - | TRBV5-6 | TGTGCCAGCAGCCAGGGACGGTTGAACACTGAAGCTTTCTTT | CASSQGRLNTEAFF
TRBJ2-7 | - | - | TRBV28 | TGTGCCAGCAGCCCTTCTACTTACGAGCAGTACTTC | CASSPSTYEQYF
TRBJ1-4 | - | - | TRBV29-1 | TGCAGCGTTGGTGATCGGAGGACTAATGAAAAACTGTTTTTT | CSVGDRRTNEKLFF
TRBJ2-1 | - | - | TRBV2 | TGTGCCAGCAGTGTGGGTGAGCAGTTCTTC | CASSVGEQFF
TRBJ2-5 | TRBD2 | - | TRBV5-1 | TGCGCCAGCAGCCCCACGGGGCGAGCGGGAGGGGAGACCCAGTACTTC | CASSPTGRAGGETQYF
TRBJ2-7 | TRBD2 | - | TRBV4-1 | TGCGCCAGCAGCCCCCACCGGGTAGCGGGAGTAGCTGAGGACGAGCAGTACTTC | CASSPHRVAGVAEDEQYF
TRBJ2-1 | TRBD2 | - | TRBV7-9 | TGTGCCAGCAGCTTAGGGCTAGCGGGAGTTGATGAGCAGTTCTTC | CASSLGLAGVDEQFF
TRBJ2-1 | - | - | TRBV2 | TGTGCCAGCAGTGGCGGCACCCTCTCCTACAATGAGCAGTTCTTC | CASSGGTLSYNEQFF
TRBJ2-5 | - | - | TRBV5-6 | TGTGCCAGCAGCCGTGGGGGGAACCAAGAGACCCAGTACTTC | CASSRGGNQETQYF